The clone carrying this T cell receptor beta chain was detected a few times. Primers used in a second PCR of roughly 7 to 12 cycles were a sample-barcoded 5' primer and a J-beta primer mix. TCRdb called the 5' RACE reads again in MiXCR, with one record for every CDR3 protein. The sample shows fewer than 1,200,000 distinct CDR3 sequences, less than 25% of them seen only once. The sample originates from a study of blood T cells in healthy people across ages. A minimum of 6 micrograms of total RNA was extracted per sample. V gave up 1 base and J gave up 7 bases, with 10 bases separating them. The CDR3 length is 13 residues. In addition, the sample was reused for a study of T cells of mothers and their children. That work states: The cDNA synthesis received all extracted RNA, at about 1.5 ug per 15 ul.

The chain recombines TRBV12-3 or TRBV12-4 with TRBJ1-2; D unclear. The sequence derives from a girl between 2 and 10 years old in good health. The source material was blood. The CDR3 protein is CASSLGRVGGYTF. In DNA, the CDR3 is TGTGCCAGCAGTTTAGGACGGGTGGGTGGCTACACCTTC.